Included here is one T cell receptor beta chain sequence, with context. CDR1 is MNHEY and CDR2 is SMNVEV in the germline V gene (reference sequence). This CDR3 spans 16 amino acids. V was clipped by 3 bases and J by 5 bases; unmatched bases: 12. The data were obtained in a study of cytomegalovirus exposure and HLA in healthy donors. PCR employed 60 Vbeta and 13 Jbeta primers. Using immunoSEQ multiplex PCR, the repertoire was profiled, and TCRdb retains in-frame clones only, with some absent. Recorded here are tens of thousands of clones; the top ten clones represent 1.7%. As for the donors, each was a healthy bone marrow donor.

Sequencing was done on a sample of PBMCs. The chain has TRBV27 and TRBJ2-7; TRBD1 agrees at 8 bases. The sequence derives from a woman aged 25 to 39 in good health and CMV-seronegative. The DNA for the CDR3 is TGTGCCAGCAGTTTGGGCGGGGACAGGACGTACCACGAGCAGTACTTC. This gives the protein CASSLGGDRTYHEQYF.